This T cell receptor beta chain was documented in a study of CD4 T cells in relation to SARS-CoV-2 and coronaviruses. With regard to this clone: The antigen is unknown.

The assay was immunoSEQ multiplex PCR, and TCRdb's table has in-frame clones only and misses some. The table lists 20,000 to 25,000 clones, approximately 78% of them singletons. CD4+ T cells from unexposed donors were obtained before the COVID-19 pandemic (2011-2018). After ten to eleven days of culture, CD4+ T cells were isolated. Germline trimming cut 5 bases from V and 8 bases from J; bases unmatched to any gene: 11. The CDR3 is 16 residues long. In germline, CDR1 is PRHDT, CDR2 FYEKMQ (reference sequence). Sequencing was carried out using CD4+ T cells from PBMCs, cultured in vitro. The receptor comes from a human donor in good health. The J gene is TRBJ1-4, the V gene TRBV13, with TRBD1 matching 10 bases. In DNA, the CDR3 is TGTGCCAGCAGCAAAACCGGGACAGGGGTAGGAGAAAAACTGTTTTTT. Translating it yields CASSKTGTGVGEKLFF.